These 27 T cell receptor beta chains came from one sample sequenced in a study of OX40 agonist ivuxolimab in advanced cancers. Produced via immunoSEQ multiplex PCR; TCRdb's table is partial and in-frame only. This table has tens of thousands of clones, around four fifths appearing once. Sequencing was performed on CD4+ or CD8+ T cells sorted from blood, taken in a trial of the OX40 agonist ivuxolimab. The receptors shown here come from an adult with an advanced solid tumor such as melanoma, head and neck, liver or kidney cancer.

The rearrangement uses TRBV5-8 and TRBJ1-1; weak D call: TRBD1 (6 bases). The CDR3 has 16 residues. Germline V lookup: CDR1 SGHTS, CDR2 YDEGEE. V was cut by 3 bases and J by 3 bases, with 18 bases left in between. Written as DNA, the CDR3 is TGTGCCAGCAGCTCGGAAGGGACACCCTTTGACACTGAAGCTTTCTTT. It specifies CASSSEGTPFDTEAFF.

The chain uses TRBV6-1 and TRBJ1-3, with D possibly matching TRBD1 (5 bases). The CDR3 loop spans 18 amino acids. The ends were cut back, 0 bases at V and 3 bases at J, with 18 bases in the middle. Germline V gene data show CDR1 as MNHNS and CDR2 as SASEGT. The CDR3 DNA reads as TGTGCCAGCAGTGAAGCCCGGACATTCTCGGGAAGTGGAAACACCATATATTTT. Translating gives CASSEARTFSGSGNTIYF.

The chain has TRBV15 and TRBJ2-7; D is ambiguous. Germline V CDR1 and CDR2: LNHNV, YYDKDF (reference sequence). The length of the CDR3 is 14 residues. Deletions cut 9 bases from V and 1 base from J, with 16 bases between. CDR3 coding DNA: TGTGCCACACCCTTATCCCTGAGGTCCTACGAGCAGTACTTC. Protein: CATPLSLRSYEQYF.

This chain joins TRBV6-6 and TRBJ1-5; maybe TRBD1 (5 bases). This CDR3 contains 14 residues. Germline CDR1 is MNHNY and CDR2 is SVGAGI (reference sequence). V lost 2 bases and J 2 bases, leaving 7 bases between the germline ends. The CDR3 protein is CASSYLQGNQPQHF. The CDR3 DNA follows: TGTGCCAGCAGTTACCTACAGGGCAATCAGCCCCAGCATTTT.

The V and J genes are TRBV7-2 and TRBJ2-3; unclear D gene. Trimming took 8 bases from V and 4 from J, leaving 7 bases between them. The CDR3 is 11 residues long. Looked up from germline, CDR1 is SGHTA and CDR2 is FQGNSA. CDR3 protein: CASADPDTQYF. The CDR3 nucleotides are TGTGCCAGCGCGGATCCAGATACGCAGTATTTT.

On this clone: A junction boundary mismatches the germline segment, possibly from a read error. Within the sample, other DNA sequences also encode this same CDR3. V is TRBV18 and J is TRBJ2-7; the match to TRBD2 covers 8 bases. CDR3 size: 13 residues. Germline values: CDR1 KGHSH, CDR2 LQKENI. The CDR3 spells CASSPGLDYEQYF. CDR3 bases: TGTGCCAGTTCACCGGGACTAGACTACGAGCAGTACTTC.

This sequence joins TRBV5-1 and TRBJ1-1; no clear D. The ends were cut back, 5 bases at V and 7 bases at J, with 15 bases in the middle. The V gene's germline CDR1 is SGHRS and CDR2 YFSETQ. There are 13 residues in the CDR3. The CDR3 region has the DNA TGCGCCAGCAGTTCTGGGGTCAGCAATGAAGCTTTCTTT. This codes for CASSSGVSNEAFF.

The V gene is TRBV29-1, the J gene TRBJ2-6; TRBD1 aligns across 8 bases. Germline V lookup: CDR1 SQVTM, CDR2 ANQGSEA. Unmatched junction bases numbered 5, after V lost 7 bases and J lost 0 bases. The CDR3 contains 15 residues. DNA for the CDR3: TGCAGCGCAGGGGGCACCCGCTCTGGGGCCAACGTCCTGACTTTC. This codes for CSAGGTRSGANVLTF.

This clone came up a few times. This rearrangement joins TRBV7-2 to TRBJ1-1; D unclear. Trimming removed 3 bases at V and 5 bases at J, with 10 bases between. The germline V gene encodes CDR1 SGHTA and CDR2 FQGNSA. The CDR3 loop spans 13 amino acids. CDR3 sequence reads: CASSLVTGTEAFF. In DNA form, the CDR3 reads TGTGCCAGCAGCTTGGTTACGGGAACTGAAGCTTTCTTT.

This chain joins TRBV4-1 and TRBJ2-1, with D possibly TRBD2 on 7 matching bases. The CDR3 length is 18 residues. CDR1 and CDR2 (germline): MGHRA, YSYEKL. V was cut by 1 base and J by 7 bases, with 23 bases left in between. CDR3 sequence reads: CASSQGRAKGGYRNEQFF. The CDR3 nucleotides are TGCGCCAGCAGCCAAGGGAGGGCCAAGGGGGGGTACAGAAATGAGCAGTTCTTC.

This chain joins TRBV6-6 and TRBJ2-2, with a weak D call TRBD1 (6 bases). This CDR3 comprises 15 residues. CDR1 is MNHNY, CDR2 SVGAGI, per germline (reference sequence). V was shortened by 1 base and J by 1 base, with 7 bases between the two germline ends. CDR3 nucleotides: TGTGCCAGCAGTTACTTGGGACAGAACACCGGGGAGCTGTTTTTT. As protein: CASSYLGQNTGELFF.

This chain connects TRBV9 to TRBJ1-2, with D possibly being TRBD1 (5 bases). Trimming removed 0 bases at V and 4 bases at J, with 10 bases between. There are 14 residues in the CDR3. The V gene's germline CDR1 is SGDLS and CDR2 YYNGEE. The CDR3: CASSVDQGPYGYTF. CDR3 bases: TGTGCCAGCAGCGTAGATCAGGGTCCCTATGGCTACACCTTC.

The genes are TRBV19 and TRBJ1-2; tentative D call: TRBD1 (5 bases). Trimming cost V 2 bases and J 7 bases, with 11 bases left between them. The CDR3 runs 13 residues. CDR1 and CDR2 from the germline V gene are LNHDA and SQIVND (reference sequence). In DNA, the CDR3 is TGTGCCAGTAGTATAAGTCCCAGGGCTGGCTACACCTTC. Protein product: CASSISPRAGYTF.

The J gene is TRBJ1-2, the V gene TRBV9; D uncertain. The CDR3 is 12 amino acids. CDR1 is SGDLS and CDR2 is YYNGEE in the germline V gene. Trimming cost V 0 bases and J 4 bases, with 4 bases left between them. The CDR3 DNA reads as TGTGCCAGCAGCGTAGACAGCTATGGCTACACCTTC. Translation gives CASSVDSYGYTF. Drawing the rest from reference TRBV9 and TRBJ1-2, the complete variable domain is DSGVTQTPKHLITATGQRVTLRCSPRSGDLSVYWYQQSLDQGLQFLIQYYNGEERAKGNILERFSAQQFPDLHSELNLSSLELGDSALYFCASSVDSYGYTFGSGTRLTVV.

The CDR3 loop reads CASSLGGALNEKLFF. DNA for the CDR3: TGTGCCAGCAGTTTAGGGGGGGCCCTTAATGAAAAACTGTTTTTT. This chain uses TRBV28 with TRBJ1-4, with D tentatively TRBD1 (6 bases). Between the trimmed V and J ends, which lost 2 bases and 4 bases, there was a span of 11 bases. Germline CDR1 MDHEN, CDR2 SYDVKM. The CDR3 spans 15 residues.

This clone appeared a single time. V gene TRBV6-1 combines with J gene TRBJ1-1, with TRBD1 as a possible D gene (5 bases). This CDR3 region has 13 residues. CDR1 is MNHNS, CDR2 SASEGT, per germline. Between the trimmed V and J ends, which lost 5 bases and 5 bases, there was a span of 12 bases. CDR3 amino acids: CASSRDGGTEAFF. In DNA, the CDR3 is TGTGCCAGCAGTAGGGACGGCGGTACTGAAGCTTTCTTT.

The rearrangement uses TRBV10-3 and TRBJ1-1; the D gene is possibly TRBD1 (6 bases). This CDR3 comprises 14 residues. Deletions cut 0 bases from V and 3 bases from J, with 8 bases between. Germline V lookup: CDR1 ENHRY, CDR2 SYGVKD. CDR3 region: CAISESEGDTEAFF. Here the CDR3 DNA reads TGTGCCATCAGTGAGTCGGAGGGGGACACTGAAGCTTTCTTT.

Only a few counts were recorded for this clone. The CDR3 loop reads CSVGTANQPQHF. CDR3 DNA sequence: TGCAGCGTCGGGACTGCTAATCAGCCCCAGCATTTT. The chain couples TRBV29-1 to TRBJ1-5, with a possible D match to TRBD1 (5 bases). V lost 6 bases and J lost 4, with 10 bases in between. Germline values: CDR1 SQVTM, CDR2 ANQGSEA. This CDR3 is 12 amino acids long.

Points on this clone: At the DNA level, this CDR3 is encoded by other sequences in the same sample as well. The rearrangement joins TRBV7-9 to TRBJ2-7; no definite D call. Germline-derived CDR1 and CDR2 are SEHNR and FQNEAQ (reference sequence). This CDR3 has 13 residues. V dropped 3 bases and J dropped 4 bases, with 10 bases sitting between them. The CDR3 loop reads CASSFGGAYEQYF. As DNA, the CDR3 is TGTGCCAGCAGCTTCGGTGGAGCATACGAGCAGTACTTC. Drawing the rest from reference TRBV7-9 and TRBJ2-7, the complete variable domain is DTGVSQNPRHKITKRGQNVTFRCDPISEHNRLYWYRQTLGQGPEFLTYFQNEAQLEKSRLLSDRFSAERPKGSFSTLEIQRTEQGDSAMYLCASSFGGAYEQYFGPGTRLTVT.

The chain links TRBV29-1 to TRBJ2-3; unclear D gene. Germline V lookup: CDR1 SQVTM, CDR2 ANQGSEA. Trimming left V 4 bases short and J 0 bases short, with 11 bases between. There are 14 residues in the CDR3. This chain's CDR3 is CSVGTDYSTDTQYF. DNA of the CDR3: TGCAGCGTTGGCACGGATTATAGCACAGATACGCAGTATTTT.

This chain joins TRBV19 and TRBJ1-5; 7 nucleotides align to TRBD1. Germline V lookup: CDR1 LNHDA, CDR2 SQIVND (reference sequence). Losses at the gene ends were 7 bases for V and 5 bases for J; bases not matched to a gene: 8. This CDR3 is 14 amino acids long. The CDR3 reads CASKGDRADQPQHF. CDR3 bases: TGTGCCAGTAAGGGTGACAGGGCGGATCAGCCCCAGCATTTT.

The chain has TRBV14 and TRBJ2-3; a possible D gene is TRBD2 (6 bases). V dropped 1 base and J dropped 9 bases, with 20 bases sitting between them. Germline V gene data show CDR1 as SGHDN and CDR2 as FVKESK. This CDR3 has 16 residues. This chain's CDR3 is CASSQAGLPAGRTQYF. In DNA form, the CDR3 reads TGTGCCAGCAGCCAAGCAGGACTCCCGGCGGGACGGACGCAGTATTTT. Complete variable domain (other parts from reference TRBV14 and TRBJ2-3): EAGVTQFPSHSVIEKGQTVTLRCDPISGHDNLYWYRRVMGKEIKFLLHFVKESKQDESGMPNNRFLAERTGGTYSTLKVQPAELEDSGVYFCASSQAGLPAGRTQYFGPGTRLTVL.

V is TRBV5-4 and J is TRBJ1-2, with D tentatively TRBD1 (6 bases). This CDR3 has 13 amino acids. Germline assignment: CDR1 SGHNT and CDR2 YYREEE (reference sequence). Trimming removed 4 bases at V and 4 bases at J, with 11 bases between. The CDR3, as DNA: TGTGCCAGCAGCCCGGACAGTTCCTATGGCTACACCTTC. It translates to CASSPDSSYGYTF.

The CDR3 DNA is TGTGCCAGCAGCTTAGGTGGCGGGACAGGGGTTGCCACTGAAGCTTTCTTT. Amino acids: CASSLGGGTGVATEAFF. The chain employs TRBV7-9 and TRBJ1-1; TRBD1 aligns across 10 bases. Germline CDR1 and CDR2: SEHNR and FQNEAQ (reference sequence). CDR3 size: 17 residues. V lost 1 base to trimming and J lost 4 bases; unmatched junction nucleotides: 9.

V usage is TRBV18 and J usage is TRBJ2-7, with D perhaps matching TRBD2 (6 bases). The CDR3 loop spans 14 amino acids. CDR1 is KGHSH and CDR2 is LQKENI in the germline V gene. The V end lost 3 bases, the J end lost 3 bases, and 12 bases lay between the germline ends. The CDR3 loop is CASSPTSTYYEQYF. Here the CDR3 DNA reads TGTGCCAGCTCACCTACTAGCACTTACTACGAGCAGTACTTC. The full variable domain, completed using reference TRBV18 and TRBJ2-7, is NAGVMQNPRHLVRRRGQEARLRCSPMKGHSHVYWYRQLPEEGLKFMVYLQKENIIDESGMPKERFSAEFPKEGPSILRIQQVVRGDSAAYFCASSPTSTYYEQYFGPGTRLTVT.

This clone was seen only a few times. The chain carries TRBV25-1 and TRBJ1-5; D uncertain. The CDR3 is made up of 13 amino acids. Trimming removed 3 bases from V and 8 bases from J, with 11 bases in between. CDR1 is MGHDK, CDR2 SYGVNS, per germline. In DNA form, the CDR3 reads TGTGCCAGCAGTGAGGCAGGAAGGGAGCCCCAGCATTTT. Its protein is CASSEAGREPQHF. Using reference TRBV25-1 and TRBJ1-5 for the parts outside the CDR3, the full variable domain is EADIYQTPRYLVIGTGKKITLECSQTMGHDKMYWYQQDPGMELHLIHYSYGVNSTEKGDLSSESTVSRIRTEHFPLTLESARPSHTSQYLCASSEAGREPQHFGDGTRLSIL.

This clone has only one observation. The chain uses TRBV5-8 and TRBJ1-2, with a weak D call TRBD1 (5 bases). The CDR3 is 14 residues long. Germline loops: CDR1 SGHTS, CDR2 YDEGEE. Trimming stripped 3 bases from V and 10 bases from J, with 19 bases between. The CDR3 DNA sequence: TGTGCCAGCAGCTGGGGGGACCGATGGCAAGACTACACCTTC. The encoded protein is CASSWGDRWQDYTF.